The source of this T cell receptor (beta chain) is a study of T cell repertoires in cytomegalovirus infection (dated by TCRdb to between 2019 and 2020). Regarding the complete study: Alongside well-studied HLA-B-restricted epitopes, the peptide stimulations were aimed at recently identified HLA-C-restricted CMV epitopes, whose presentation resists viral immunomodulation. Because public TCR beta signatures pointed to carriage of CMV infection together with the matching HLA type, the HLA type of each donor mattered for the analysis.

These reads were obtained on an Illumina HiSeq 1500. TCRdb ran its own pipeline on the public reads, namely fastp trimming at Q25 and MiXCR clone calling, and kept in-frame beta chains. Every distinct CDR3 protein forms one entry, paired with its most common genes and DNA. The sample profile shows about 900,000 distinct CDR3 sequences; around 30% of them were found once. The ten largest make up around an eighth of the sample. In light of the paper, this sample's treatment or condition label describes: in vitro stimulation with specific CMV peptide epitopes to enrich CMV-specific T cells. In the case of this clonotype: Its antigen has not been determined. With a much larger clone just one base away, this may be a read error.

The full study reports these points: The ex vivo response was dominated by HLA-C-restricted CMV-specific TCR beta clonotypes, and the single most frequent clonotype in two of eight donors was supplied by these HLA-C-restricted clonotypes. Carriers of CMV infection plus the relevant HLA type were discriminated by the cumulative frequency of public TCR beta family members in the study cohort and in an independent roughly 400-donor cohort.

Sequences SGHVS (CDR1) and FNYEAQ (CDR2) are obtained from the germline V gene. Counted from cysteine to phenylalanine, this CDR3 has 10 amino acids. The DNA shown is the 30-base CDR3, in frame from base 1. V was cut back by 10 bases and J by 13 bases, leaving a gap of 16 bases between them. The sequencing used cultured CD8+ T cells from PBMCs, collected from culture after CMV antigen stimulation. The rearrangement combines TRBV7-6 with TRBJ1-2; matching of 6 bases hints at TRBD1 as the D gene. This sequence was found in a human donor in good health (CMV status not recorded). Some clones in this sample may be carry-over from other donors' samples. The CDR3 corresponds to CANSTGLLTF. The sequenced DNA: TGTGCCAACAGTACAGGGTTGCTCACCTTC.